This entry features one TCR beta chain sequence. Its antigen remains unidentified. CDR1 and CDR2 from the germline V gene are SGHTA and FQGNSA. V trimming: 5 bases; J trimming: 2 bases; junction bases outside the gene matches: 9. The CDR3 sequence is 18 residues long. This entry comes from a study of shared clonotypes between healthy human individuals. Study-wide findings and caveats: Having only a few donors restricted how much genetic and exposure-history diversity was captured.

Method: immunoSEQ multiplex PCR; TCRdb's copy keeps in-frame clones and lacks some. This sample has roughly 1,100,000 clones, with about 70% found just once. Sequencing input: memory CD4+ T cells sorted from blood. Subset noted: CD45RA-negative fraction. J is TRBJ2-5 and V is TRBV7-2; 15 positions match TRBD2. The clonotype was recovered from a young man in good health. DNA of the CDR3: TGTGCCAGCAGCGGGACTAGCGGGGGGCCTCGGGCACAAGAGACCCAGTACTTC. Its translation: CASSGTSGGPRAQETQYF.